The 2 T cell receptor beta chains below were found in one sample sequenced in a study of shared clonotypes between healthy human individuals. Only CD45RO-negative cells positively selected for CCR7 counted as naive CD8 cells, so terminally differentiated effector memory CD45RA+ cells were excluded. TCRdb keeps only in-frame clones here, not all; method: immunoSEQ multiplex PCR. The repertoire holds just over 2,000,000 clones, with around 96% as singletons. The sequenced sample consisted of naive CD8+ T cells sorted from blood. The receptors derive from a man between 18 and 29 years old in good health.

The CDR3 region is CASSGREGRADTQYF. The DNA for the CDR3 is TGTGCCAGCAGTGGGCGGGAGGGCCGTGCAGATACGCAGTATTTT. The V and J genes are TRBV2 and TRBJ2-3; TRBD2 matches 9 bases. The germline CDR1 and CDR2 sequences are SNHLY and FYNNEI. V was pared by 4 bases and J by 4 bases, with 6 bases of the junction left unmatched. The CDR3 covers 15 residues.

This chain connects TRBV10-3 to TRBJ1-1; the D is unclear. Trimming stripped 3 bases from V and 4 bases from J, with 9 bases between. Germline-derived CDR1 and CDR2 are ENHRY and SYGVKD. This CDR3 spans 13 amino acids. CDR3 protein: CAISDSPATEAFF. In DNA form, the CDR3 reads TGTGCCATCAGTGACTCTCCGGCCACTGAAGCTTTCTTT.